This T cell receptor beta chain was observed in a study of regulatory T cells in long-lasting Graves disease. Trimming shortened V by 6 bases and J by 7 bases, and 16 bases separated the two germline ends. The CDR3 loop spans 14 amino acids. Per the germline V gene, CDR1 is WNHNN and CDR2 is SYGVQD (reference sequence). Time point denoted: persistent/refractory GD, antithyroid drugs over 5 years with positive TRAb. The TCR library was made from RNA extracted from PBMCs. TCR beta libraries were built with iRepertoire HTBI primers and Arm-PCR of CDR3 regions. TCRdb reprocessed the multiplex PCR reads via MiXCR and lists one record per CDR3 protein. The sample comprises roughly 300,000 distinct CDR3 sequences, 15% to 20% of which are singletons, and 25% to 35% rests with the top ten. Remarks on this clonotype: What it recognizes is unknown.

Study conclusions and caveats: Persistent cases favored TRBV28, TRBJ1-2 and TRBJ2-5.

This TCR was sampled from a female donor with Graves disease. The sample consisted of peripheral blood mononuclear cells (PBMCs), taken when the disease was refractory, from a patient treated with antithyroid drugs. This rearrangement joins TRBV10-1 to TRBJ1-5; weak D call: TRBD1 (5 bases). The CDR3 DNA follows: TGCGCCAGCAGGTTTGGGGGATGGGGCCAGCCCCAGCATTTT. This translates into CASRFGGWGQPQHF.